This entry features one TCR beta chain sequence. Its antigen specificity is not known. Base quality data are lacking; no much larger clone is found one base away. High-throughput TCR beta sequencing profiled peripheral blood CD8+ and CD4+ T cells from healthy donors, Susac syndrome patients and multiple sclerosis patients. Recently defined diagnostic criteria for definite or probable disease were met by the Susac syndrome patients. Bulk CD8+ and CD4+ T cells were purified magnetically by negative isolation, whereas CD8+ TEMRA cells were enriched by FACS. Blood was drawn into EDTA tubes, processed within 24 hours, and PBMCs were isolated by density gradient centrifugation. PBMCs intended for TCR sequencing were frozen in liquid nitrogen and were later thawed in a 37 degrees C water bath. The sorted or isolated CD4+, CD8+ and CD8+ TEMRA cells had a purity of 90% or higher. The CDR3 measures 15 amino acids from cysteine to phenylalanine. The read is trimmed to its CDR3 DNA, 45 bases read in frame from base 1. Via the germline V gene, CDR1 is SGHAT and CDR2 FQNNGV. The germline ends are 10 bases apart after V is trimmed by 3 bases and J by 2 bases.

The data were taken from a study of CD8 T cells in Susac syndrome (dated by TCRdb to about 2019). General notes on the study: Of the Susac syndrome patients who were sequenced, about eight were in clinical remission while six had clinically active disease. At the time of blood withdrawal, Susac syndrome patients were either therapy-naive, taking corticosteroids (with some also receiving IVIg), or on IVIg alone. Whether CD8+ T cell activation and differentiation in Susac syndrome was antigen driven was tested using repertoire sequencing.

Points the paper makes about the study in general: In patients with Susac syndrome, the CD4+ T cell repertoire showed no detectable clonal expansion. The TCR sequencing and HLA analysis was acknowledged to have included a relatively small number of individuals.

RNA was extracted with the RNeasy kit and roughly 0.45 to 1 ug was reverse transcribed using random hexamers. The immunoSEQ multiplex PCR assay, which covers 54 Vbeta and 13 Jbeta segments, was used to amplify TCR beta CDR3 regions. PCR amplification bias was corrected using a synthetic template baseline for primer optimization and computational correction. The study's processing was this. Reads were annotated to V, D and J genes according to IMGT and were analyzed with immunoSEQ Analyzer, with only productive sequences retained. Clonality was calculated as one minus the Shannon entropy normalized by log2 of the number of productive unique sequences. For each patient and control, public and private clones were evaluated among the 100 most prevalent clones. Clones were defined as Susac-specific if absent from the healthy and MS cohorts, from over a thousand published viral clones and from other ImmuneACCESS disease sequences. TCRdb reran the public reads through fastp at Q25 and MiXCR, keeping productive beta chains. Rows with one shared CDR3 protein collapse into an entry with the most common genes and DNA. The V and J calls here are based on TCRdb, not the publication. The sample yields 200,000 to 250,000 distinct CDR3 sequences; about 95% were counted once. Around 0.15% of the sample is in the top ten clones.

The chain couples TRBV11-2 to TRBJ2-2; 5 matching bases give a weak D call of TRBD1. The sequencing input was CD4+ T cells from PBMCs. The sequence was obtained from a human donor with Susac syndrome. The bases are TGTGCCAGCAGCTTCGACAGCATCAACACCGGGGAGCTGTTTTTT. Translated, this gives CASSFDSINTGELFF.